These T cell receptor beta chains were read from a single sample in a study of T cell responses to AZD1222 COVID-19 vaccine. The protocol was immunoSEQ multiplex PCR, while the TCRdb copy is restricted to in-frame clones and leaves out a portion. The sample holds about 120,000 clones, 88% seen once. The starting material was peripheral blood, obtained on day 0 of AZD1222 vaccination. The receptors were gathered from an adult in good health. Both conserved end residues are part of each CDR3. Fields, in order: J gene, D gene, clone size, V gene, CDR3 DNA, CDR3 protein. The D gene is left open where the match is weak. Clone sizes are given selectively: once, few, many, or a class where the clone is expanded.

j_call: TRBJ2-6; d_call: -; clone_size: -; v_call: TRBV28; cdr3_nt: TGTGCCTCCTGGACCGCTTTCTCTGGGGCCAACGTCCTGACTTTC; cdr3_aa: CASWTAFSGANVLTF
j_call: TRBJ2-1; d_call: TRBD2; clone_size: -; v_call: TRBV19; cdr3_nt: TGTGCCAGTAGTATCGTAGCGGGAGAGGTAGAGCAGTTCTTC; cdr3_aa: CASSIVAGEVEQFF
j_call: TRBJ1-5; d_call: -; clone_size: -; v_call: TRBV27; cdr3_nt: TGTGCCAGCAGTTTATCGATCCCCGATCTCCGTGGACAGCCCCAGCATTTT; cdr3_aa: CASSLSIPDLRGQPQHF
j_call: TRBJ2-2; d_call: -; clone_size: few; v_call: TRBV7-8; cdr3_nt: TGTGCCAGCAGCTTGGTTCAGGCTGCCGGGGAGCTGTTTTTT; cdr3_aa: CASSLVQAAGELFF
j_call: TRBJ2-7; d_call: -; clone_size: -; v_call: TRBV10-3; cdr3_nt: TGTGCCATCAGTGAGGGGGGAGACGAGCAGTACTTC; cdr3_aa: CAISEGGDEQYF
j_call: TRBJ2-7; d_call: TRBD1; clone_size: -; v_call: TRBV5-8; cdr3_nt: TGTGCCAGCAGCTGGGGCAGGGGGTACGAGCAGTACTTC; cdr3_aa: CASSWGRGYEQYF
j_call: TRBJ2-3; d_call: TRBD1; clone_size: -; v_call: TRBV5-4; cdr3_nt: TGTGCCAGCAGCCCCAGGGGGCCAAGCACAGATACGCAGTATTTT; cdr3_aa: CASSPRGPSTDTQYF
j_call: TRBJ1-4; d_call: -; clone_size: -; v_call: TRBV28; cdr3_nt: TGTGCCAGTACAGGGTTGACGTATGAAAAACTGTTTTTT; cdr3_aa: CASTGLTYEKLFF
j_call: TRBJ1-6; d_call: -; clone_size: -; v_call: TRBV7-6; cdr3_nt: TGTGCCAGCAGCCTCATTATGGGTAGTGATTCACCCCTCCACTTT; cdr3_aa: CASSLIMGSDSPLHF
j_call: TRBJ2-7; d_call: TRBD1; clone_size: -; v_call: TRBV30; cdr3_nt: TGTGCCTGGAGTGCAGGGGGCGAGCAGTACTTC; cdr3_aa: CAWSAGGEQYF
j_call: TRBJ1-1; d_call: TRBD1; clone_size: -; v_call: TRBV29-1; cdr3_nt: TGCAGCGCCGACTGGGGACAGCCGGGGACTGAAGCTTTCTTT; cdr3_aa: CSADWGQPGTEAFF
j_call: TRBJ1-2; d_call: -; clone_size: -; v_call: TRBV29-1; cdr3_nt: TGCAGCGTTGAAGGCGCCGACAGCTACTATGGCTACACCTTC; cdr3_aa: CSVEGADSYYGYTF
j_call: TRBJ1-2; d_call: TRBD1; clone_size: -; v_call: TRBV5-6; cdr3_nt: TGTGCCAGCAGGTTGGGACAGGGACACGGCTACACCTTC; cdr3_aa: CASRLGQGHGYTF
j_call: TRBJ2-7; d_call: TRBD1; clone_size: -; v_call: TRBV3-1/TRBV3-2; cdr3_nt: TGTGCCAGCAGCCTAGGACAGGGGGTCGGCGAGCAGTACTTC; cdr3_aa: CASSLGQGVGEQYF
j_call: TRBJ1-5; d_call: -; clone_size: -; v_call: TRBV2; cdr3_nt: TGTGCCAGCAGTGTGGGAGGGTTGGGTCAGCCCCAGCATTTT; cdr3_aa: CASSVGGLGQPQHF
j_call: TRBJ2-2; d_call: -; clone_size: -; v_call: TRBV25-1; cdr3_nt: TGTGCCAGCAGTAAGGAAATAAACACCGGGGAGCTGTTTTTT; cdr3_aa: CASSKEINTGELFF
j_call: TRBJ1-4; d_call: -; clone_size: once; v_call: TRBV10-2; cdr3_nt: TGCGCCAGCAGTGAGTTGGCAGCGGCTAATGAAAAACTGTTTTTT; cdr3_aa: CASSELAAANEKLFF
j_call: TRBJ1-2; d_call: TRBD1; clone_size: -; v_call: TRBV30; cdr3_nt: TGTGCCTGGAGTGCACGGACAGGGGATGGCTACACCTTC; cdr3_aa: CAWSARTGDGYTF
j_call: TRBJ2-1; d_call: -; clone_size: -; v_call: TRBV10-3; cdr3_nt: TGTGCCATCAGTGAGTCGATGGCCGGTCACAATGAGCAGTTCTTC; cdr3_aa: CAISESMAGHNEQFF
j_call: TRBJ2-7; d_call: TRBD1; clone_size: -; v_call: TRBV2; cdr3_nt: TGTGCCAGCAGTGTAACCGACAGGGGCGAGCAGTACTTC; cdr3_aa: CASSVTDRGEQYF
j_call: TRBJ1-5; d_call: -; clone_size: once; v_call: TRBV6-1; cdr3_nt: TGTGCCAGCAGTGAAAGGCAGGGCAATCAGCCCCAGCATTTT; cdr3_aa: CASSERQGNQPQHF
j_call: TRBJ2-5; d_call: TRBD2; clone_size: -; v_call: TRBV18; cdr3_nt: TGTGCCAGCTCACCCCTTCGAGCGGGAGATGACCAGTACTTC; cdr3_aa: CASSPLRAGDDQYF
j_call: TRBJ2-3; d_call: -; clone_size: -; v_call: TRBV12-5; cdr3_nt: TGTGCTAGTGGTTATAATCCAGGTTTGCCGCAGTATTTT; cdr3_aa: CASGYNPGLPQYF
j_call: TRBJ1-4; d_call: -; clone_size: -; v_call: TRBV7-3; cdr3_nt: TGTGCCAGCAGCTTAACAGGAGCCCTCAATGAAAAACTGTTTTTT; cdr3_aa: CASSLTGALNEKLFF
j_call: TRBJ2-7; d_call: -; clone_size: -; v_call: TRBV30; cdr3_nt: TGTGCGGGAGGTCGGTACGAGCAGTACTTC; cdr3_aa: CAGGRYEQYF
j_call: TRBJ2-1; d_call: -; clone_size: -; v_call: TRBV10-3; cdr3_nt: TGTGCCATCAGAGGGGGACTAACCGACGACAATGAGCAGTTCTTC; cdr3_aa: CAIRGGLTDDNEQFF
j_call: TRBJ1-2; d_call: TRBD1; clone_size: once; v_call: TRBV24-1; cdr3_nt: TGTGCCACCAGTGATTTTAGGGGGACAGATGGCTACACCTTC; cdr3_aa: CATSDFRGTDGYTF
j_call: TRBJ2-7; d_call: -; clone_size: -; v_call: TRBV7-9; cdr3_nt: TGTGCCAGCAGCTTAGACACCTTCTACGAGCAGTACTTC; cdr3_aa: CASSLDTFYEQYF
j_call: TRBJ1-5; d_call: -; clone_size: -; v_call: TRBV28; cdr3_nt: TGTGCCAGCACCCTGGGGGTTAGCAATCAGCCCCAGCATTTT; cdr3_aa: CASTLGVSNQPQHF
j_call: TRBJ1-2; d_call: -; clone_size: once; v_call: TRBV19; cdr3_nt: TGTGCCAGTAGTATAGACCCGGGAACGGGCTATGGCTACACCTTC; cdr3_aa: CASSIDPGTGYGYTF
j_call: TRBJ2-7; d_call: TRBD2; clone_size: -; v_call: TRBV6-2/TRBV6-3; cdr3_nt: TGTGCCAGCAGCCGCGGACTAGCGGGAGGGTCCTACGAGCAGTACTTC; cdr3_aa: CASSRGLAGGSYEQYF
j_call: TRBJ1-2; d_call: -; clone_size: -; v_call: TRBV29-1; cdr3_nt: TGCAGCGTTGAAGCGACGGTAGATGGCTACACCTTC; cdr3_aa: CSVEATVDGYTF
j_call: TRBJ1-5; d_call: TRBD1; clone_size: -; v_call: TRBV29-1; cdr3_nt: TGCAGCGTTGAAATCGCTTCCCCCGTGGGACAGCCGCTGGATAGCAATCAGCCCCAGCATTTT; cdr3_aa: CSVEIASPVGQPLDSNQPQHF
j_call: TRBJ1-5; d_call: -; clone_size: once; v_call: TRBV19; cdr3_nt: TGTGCCAGTAGTATTGAATGGGAGCCCCAGCATTTT; cdr3_aa: CASSIEWEPQHF
j_call: TRBJ2-1; d_call: -; clone_size: -; v_call: TRBV6-2/TRBV6-3; cdr3_nt: TGTGCCAGCAGCCCCCAACCCTACAATGAGCAGTTCTTC; cdr3_aa: CASSPQPYNEQFF
j_call: TRBJ1-2; d_call: -; clone_size: -; v_call: TRBV5-6; cdr3_nt: TGTGCCAGCAGCTTGGCAGGGCCGCTAAACTATGGCTACACCTTC; cdr3_aa: CASSLAGPLNYGYTF
j_call: TRBJ2-1; d_call: TRBD1; clone_size: -; v_call: TRBV30; cdr3_nt: TGTGCCTGGAGTGCCAGAGCCGGGACAGGGCCTGCAAAGAGCTCCTACAATGAGCAGTTCTTC; cdr3_aa: CAWSARAGTGPAKSSYNEQFF
j_call: TRBJ2-1; d_call: TRBD1; clone_size: -; v_call: TRBV28; cdr3_nt: TGTGCCAGCAGTCCACCGGACAGGTACAATGAGCAGTTCTTC; cdr3_aa: CASSPPDRYNEQFF
j_call: TRBJ1-6; d_call: -; clone_size: -; v_call: TRBV30; cdr3_nt: TGTGCCTGGATCAGTGGTGGCTATAATTCACCCCTCCACTTT; cdr3_aa: CAWISGGYNSPLHF
j_call: TRBJ2-1; d_call: -; clone_size: -; v_call: TRBV24-1; cdr3_nt: TGTGCCACCAGTGATAGGTTGGAGCAGTTCTTC; cdr3_aa: CATSDRLEQFF
j_call: TRBJ1-6; d_call: TRBD1; clone_size: -; v_call: TRBV28; cdr3_nt: TGTGCCAGCAGATCTGTACAGGGGGCTACATCACCCCTCCACTTT; cdr3_aa: CASRSVQGATSPLHF
j_call: TRBJ2-7; d_call: TRBD2; clone_size: -; v_call: TRBV5-1; cdr3_nt: TGCGCCAGCAGCTCGGTTGGGGGGGTAGCCTACGAGCAGTACTTC; cdr3_aa: CASSSVGGVAYEQYF
j_call: TRBJ1-5; d_call: -; clone_size: once; v_call: TRBV4-1; cdr3_nt: TGCGCCAGCAGCCAAGCAGGGGTAAGGCAGCCCCAGCATTTT; cdr3_aa: CASSQAGVRQPQHF
j_call: TRBJ2-5; d_call: -; clone_size: -; v_call: TRBV7-9; cdr3_nt: TGTGCCAGCAGCTTAGGGCGGGGAGGAGAGACCCAGTACTTC; cdr3_aa: CASSLGRGGETQYF
j_call: TRBJ2-3; d_call: TRBD2; clone_size: -; v_call: TRBV7-9; cdr3_nt: TGTGCCAGCAGCCGCCCCCTCGGGACTAGCGGGACCCCAGATACGCAGTATTTT; cdr3_aa: CASSRPLGTSGTPDTQYF
j_call: TRBJ2-2; d_call: -; clone_size: few; v_call: TRBV3-1/TRBV3-2; cdr3_nt: TGTGCCAGCAGCCAAGGGGGGGCGAACACCGGGGAGCTGTTTTTT; cdr3_aa: CASSQGGANTGELFF
j_call: TRBJ2-7; d_call: -; clone_size: -; v_call: TRBV6-5; cdr3_nt: TGTGCCAGCAGTTACTCGCGGGGTATGGGCGAGCAGTACTTC; cdr3_aa: CASSYSRGMGEQYF
j_call: TRBJ2-5; d_call: -; clone_size: -; v_call: TRBV19; cdr3_nt: TGTGCCAGTAGTATGGGGAGGGACAGCCCTAACAGAGAGACCCAGTACTTC; cdr3_aa: CASSMGRDSPNRETQYF
j_call: TRBJ1-2; d_call: -; clone_size: -; v_call: TRBV2; cdr3_nt: TGTGCCAGCAGTGAGGGCAGGACTTATGGCTACACCTTC; cdr3_aa: CASSEGRTYGYTF
j_call: TRBJ2-3; d_call: -; clone_size: -; v_call: TRBV5-6; cdr3_nt: TGTGCCAGCACCAACTACAGGGAACGAGATACGCAGTATTTT; cdr3_aa: CASTNYRERDTQYF
j_call: TRBJ1-1; d_call: -; clone_size: -; v_call: TRBV2; cdr3_nt: TGTGCCAGCACCCGAACGGCAACCTTGAACACTGAAGCTTTCTTT; cdr3_aa: CASTRTATLNTEAFF
j_call: TRBJ1-2; d_call: TRBD1; clone_size: -; v_call: TRBV28; cdr3_nt: TGTGCCAGCAGCCAACCGGGACAGCTCCCAGGCTACACCTTC; cdr3_aa: CASSQPGQLPGYTF
j_call: TRBJ1-4; d_call: -; clone_size: few; v_call: TRBV12-2; cdr3_nt: TGTGCAAGTCGCTTAGAGGACAGAACTAATGAAAAACTGTTTTTT; cdr3_aa: CASRLEDRTNEKLFF